The 20 T cell receptor beta chains reported below all come from one sample, sequenced in a study of memory CD4+ T cells and cytomegalovirus serostatus. The sort gate was single viable CD3+CD4+CD8-CD45RO+ cells for memory CD4+ T cells. The table came from immunoSEQ multiplex PCR; TCRdb's copy has only in-frame clones and leaves some out. In the table there are about 53,000 clones, about 81% of which are singletons. What was sequenced was memory CD4+ T cells from blood. The receptors were gathered from an adult in good health and CMV-seronegative.

The chain joins TRBV12-5 to TRBJ2-7; maybe TRBD2 (7 bases). CDR1 and CDR2 from the germline V gene are LGHNT and FRNRAP. The V gene lost 1 base and the J gene lost 5 bases, with 15 bases spanning the gap. The CDR3 length is 15 residues. The CDR3 DNA reads as TGTGCTAGTGGTTTGGGCTTGGGGGGGCTGAACGAGCAGTACTTC. This translates into CASGLGLGGLNEQYF.

This chain uses TRBV27 with TRBJ2-7, with D uncertain. The germline V gene has CDR1 MNHEY and CDR2 SMNVEV (reference sequence). V was shortened by 3 bases and J by 3 bases, with 15 bases between the two germline ends. The CDR3 has 15 amino acids. The DNA for the CDR3 is TGTGCCAGCAGTTTCGGCCCTACGCAACGCTACGAGCAGTACTTC. It specifies CASSFGPTQRYEQYF.

This chain connects TRBV6-5 to TRBJ2-1; possible D gene TRBD2, 5 bases. The CDR3 loop spans 11 amino acids. Germline V CDR1 and CDR2: MNHEY, SVGAGI. V lost 5 bases, J lost 10 bases, and 9 bases lay in between. This CDR3 is CASSTRKEQFF. The CDR3 region has the DNA TGTGCCAGCAGTACTAGAAAAGAGCAGTTCTTC.

The V call is TRBV6-1, the J call TRBJ1-5; no clear D gene. The germline CDR1 and CDR2 sequences are MNHNS and SASEGT. Trimming removed 7 bases from V and 3 bases from J, with 10 bases in between. The CDR3 is 13 residues long. Written as DNA, the CDR3 is TGTGCCAGCACCGCCGGGTTCAATCAGCCCCAGCATTTT. Amino acids: CASTAGFNQPQHF.

This chain joins TRBV11-2 and TRBJ1-6; maybe TRBD1 (6 bases). Trimming removed 4 bases from V and 6 bases from J, with 13 bases in between. The CDR3 has 15 amino acids. Germline V gives CDR1 SGHAT, CDR2 FQNNGV. The CDR3 loop is CASSSTGRGNSPLHF. In nucleotides, the CDR3 is TGTGCCAGCAGCTCTACGGGCAGGGGTAATTCACCCCTCCACTTT.

V usage is TRBV6-5 and J usage is TRBJ1-1; unclear D gene. CDR1 is MNHEY and CDR2 is SVGAGI in the germline V gene. Trimming removed 6 bases at V and 0 bases at J, with 8 bases between. The CDR3 sequence is 13 residues long. CDR3 residues: CASRFQVNTEAFF. For the CDR3, the DNA is TGTGCCAGCAGATTCCAGGTGAACACTGAAGCTTTCTTT.

This clone was detected a few times. The rearrangement links TRBV4-1 to TRBJ1-5; TRBD1 might be the D (6 bases). The CDR3 extends over 15 amino acids. Between the trimmed V and J ends, which lost 3 bases and 4 bases, there was a span of 13 bases. CDR1 MGHRA and CDR2 YSYEKL come from the germline V gene. Here the CDR3 DNA reads TGCGCCAGCAGCCAGGGGGCGGCGGTGAATCAGCCCCAGCATTTT. It is translated as CASSQGAAVNQPQHF.

V gene TRBV5-6 combines with J gene TRBJ1-4; 7 bases align to TRBD1. From germline, CDR1 is SGHDT and CDR2 YYEEEE. With V trimmed by 4 bases and J by 6 bases, 9 bases remained unmatched. This CDR3 has 15 residues. The DNA of the CDR3 is TGTGCCAGCAGCAAAAGGGCCCAGGGGGATGAAAAACTGTTTTTT. It specifies CASSKRAQGDEKLFF.

The chain carries TRBV2 and TRBJ2-3; 12 bases align to TRBD2. Germline V gene lookup returns CDR1 SNHLY and CDR2 FYNNEI. With 6 bases clipped from V and 1 base from J, the junction kept 8 bases outside the gene matches. The CDR3 totals 17 residues. The CDR3 DNA follows: TGTGCCAGCAGACTTCCTAGCGGGAGGGAGGGCACAGATACGCAGTATTTT. Translating gives CASRLPSGREGTDTQYF.

The chain uses TRBV6-1 and TRBJ2-3; 7 bases fit TRBD2. The CDR3 covers 15 residues. CDR1 is MNHNS and CDR2 is SASEGT in the germline V gene. V gave up 2 bases and J gave up 5 bases; unmatched junction bases: 7. CDR3 coding DNA: TGTGCCAGCAGTGAACGGCGGGGGAGAAAAGATACGCAGTATTTT. This sequence encodes CASSERRGRKDTQYF.

CDR3: CASSQLTGDLSETYNEQFF. DNA for the CDR3: TGCGCCAGCAGTCAACTGACAGGGGACCTTAGTGAGACCTACAATGAGCAGTTCTTC. The genes are TRBV23-1 and TRBJ2-1; the match to TRBD1 covers 8 bases. TRBV23-1 counts as an open reading frame of uncertain function. V lost 2 bases and J lost 2; bases outside the gene matches: 14. This CDR3 is 19 amino acids long.

The V gene is TRBV29-1, the J gene TRBJ2-3, with D possibly being TRBD2 (6 bases). V shed 3 bases and J shed 6 bases, with 16 bases lying between them. This CDR3 has 14 amino acids. Per the germline V gene, CDR1 is SQVTM and CDR2 is ANQGSEA. CDR3 in amino acids: CSVEDNRRGDTQYF. As DNA, the CDR3 is TGCAGCGTTGAGGATAACCGACGGGGGGATACGCAGTATTTT.

The chain combines TRBV5-5 with TRBJ2-5; either TRBD1 or TRBD2 may supply D (6 bases each). The germline CDR1 and CDR2 sequences are SGHKS and YYEKEE (reference sequence). Trimming removed 2 bases at V and 5 bases at J, with 10 bases between. The CDR3 covers 13 residues. The CDR3 loop is CASSLRGDETQYF. The DNA of the CDR3 is TGTGCCAGCAGCTTAAGGGGGGATGAGACCCAGTACTTC.

This clone was seen a handful of times. The rearrangement joins TRBV4-1 to TRBJ2-1; D gene ambiguous. From germline, CDR1 is MGHRA and CDR2 YSYEKL. Between the trimmed V and J ends, which lost 6 bases and 8 bases, there was a span of 20 bases. The CDR3 totals 15 residues. CDR3 loop: CASSLLGIAFDEQFF. The CDR3 coding sequence is TGCGCCAGCAGTCTTCTCGGTATCGCGTTCGATGAGCAGTTCTTC.

This clone was counted a single time. This rearrangement joins TRBV5-6 to TRBJ1-1; D is undetermined. V was pared by 7 bases and J by 0 bases, with 10 bases between. The CDR3 has 13 residues. Looked up from germline, CDR1 is SGHDT and CDR2 is YYEEEE. The CDR3 sequence: CASLSRMNTEAFF. The CDR3 region has the DNA TGTGCCAGCCTCTCTCGGATGAACACTGAAGCTTTCTTT.

CDR3 sequence (DNA): TGCGCCAGCAGTATCGCGGAGGGCCGGGGTGAAGCTTTCTTT. This translates into CASSIAEGRGEAFF. V gene TRBV5-1 combines with J gene TRBJ1-1; D not certain. V lost 5 bases, J lost 7 bases, and 18 bases lay in between. Germline V lookup: CDR1 SGHRS, CDR2 YFSETQ. This CDR3 contains 14 residues.

The gene calls are TRBV29-1 and TRBJ2-3; D is perhaps TRBD1 (6 bases). The V gene lost 6 bases and the J gene lost 8 bases, with 15 bases spanning the gap. Germline-derived CDR1 and CDR2 are SQVTM and ANQGSEA. This CDR3 region has 12 residues. The CDR3 protein is CSVASDSATQYF. The CDR3 coding sequence is TGCAGCGTCGCCTCGGACAGCGCTACGCAGTATTTT.

Details on this clone: Other DNA sequences in the sample encode the same CDR3. The V and J genes are TRBV4-3 and TRBJ2-7; D is unclear. Germline V gene sequence: CDR1 LGHNA, CDR2 YSLEER. The germline V and J ends were trimmed by 0 bases and 0 bases, with 6 bases remaining between them. There are 14 residues in the CDR3. CDR3 coding DNA: TGCGCCAGCAGCCAAGACTCTCTCTCCTACGAGCAGTACTTC. This sequence encodes CASSQDSLSYEQYF.

On this clone: Within the sample, other DNA sequences also encode this same CDR3. The gene calls are TRBV5-6 and TRBJ2-2, with D perhaps TRBD2 (5 bases). V was cut by 2 bases and J by 1 base, with 12 bases left in between. This CDR3 region has 16 residues. Germline V gene data show CDR1 as SGHDT and CDR2 as YYEEEE. This chain's CDR3 is CASSLQGLENTGELFF. The DNA of the CDR3 is TGTGCCAGCAGCTTACAAGGACTGGAGAACACCGGGGAGCTGTTTTTT. Variable domain in full (rest from reference TRBV5-6 and TRBJ2-2): DAGVTQSPTHLIKTRGQQVTLRCSPKSGHDTVSWYQQALGQGPQFIFQYYEEEERQRGNFPDRFSGHQFPNYSSELNVNALLLGDSALYLCASSLQGLENTGELFFGEGSRLTVL.

V and J are TRBV4-1 and TRBJ2-3; D gene unclear. Germline V gene data show CDR1 as MGHRA and CDR2 as YSYEKL. Trimming cost V 3 bases and J 4 bases, with 11 bases left between them. This CDR3 has 14 amino acids. The CDR3, as DNA: TGCGCCAGCAGCCACCCGGCTGGGTCAGATACGCAGTATTTT. Its translation is CASSHPAGSDTQYF.